These T cell receptor beta chains were read from a single sample in a study of graft-versus-host responses after intestinal transplantation. Sequencing used immunoSEQ multiplex PCR; TCRdb keeps in-frame clones, though not all of them. The sample records about 25,000 clones, approximately 96% being singletons. The source was PBMCs, collected roughly 30 days after intestinal transplant. These receptors originate from a human patient who received an intestinal transplant, so some T cells may come from the graft donor. Both conserved end residues are part of each CDR3. Each record gives: CDR3 protein, CDR3 DNA, clone size, J gene, V gene, D gene. A D gene is named only where the DNA matches it firmly. Size values are once, few and many counts, or a class for expanded clones, and some rows have none.

CDR3 protein: CATSSDTQYF
CDR3 DNA: TGTGCCACCTCCTCCGATACGCAGTATTTT
clone size: once
J gene: TRBJ2-3
V gene: TRBV10-3
D gene: -

CDR3 protein: CSGAGTSGRAGDTQYF
CDR3 DNA: TGCAGCGGTGCCGGGACTAGCGGGAGGGCGGGGGATACGCAGTATTTT
clone size: -
J gene: TRBJ2-3
V gene: TRBV29-1
D gene: TRBD2

CDR3 protein: CASSLGLGSNYGYTF
CDR3 DNA: TGTGCCAGCAGCTTAGGCCTGGGTTCTAACTATGGCTACACCTTC
clone size: -
J gene: TRBJ1-2
V gene: TRBV7-6
D gene: -

CDR3 protein: CASRDQGSNTGELFF
CDR3 DNA: TGTGCCAGCAGGGACCAAGGATCGAACACCGGGGAGCTGTTTTTT
clone size: -
J gene: TRBJ2-2
V gene: TRBV2
D gene: -

CDR3 protein: CASSLVTGNTEAFF
CDR3 DNA: TGTGCCAGCAGCTTAGTAACAGGGAACACTGAAGCTTTCTTT
clone size: -
J gene: TRBJ1-1
V gene: TRBV7-9
D gene: -

CDR3 protein: CASSQGREQYEQYF
CDR3 DNA: TGCGCCAGCAGCCAAGGGAGGGAGCAGTACGAGCAGTACTTC
clone size: -
J gene: TRBJ2-7
V gene: TRBV4-1
D gene: -

CDR3 protein: CAVRDGGGNTIYF
CDR3 DNA: TGTGCTGTCCGGGACGGGGGTGGAAACACCATATATTTT
clone size: -
J gene: TRBJ1-3
V gene: TRBV5-4
D gene: -

CDR3 protein: CASSGREFHEQFF
CDR3 DNA: TGTGCCAGCAGCGGTCGGGAGTTCCATGAGCAGTTCTTC
clone size: -
J gene: TRBJ2-1
V gene: TRBV9
D gene: -

CDR3 protein: CASSYPNLAGGYEQYF
CDR3 DNA: TGTGCCAGCAGTTACCCAAACTTAGCGGGAGGCTACGAGCAGTACTTC
clone size: -
J gene: TRBJ2-7
V gene: TRBV6-5
D gene: TRBD2

CDR3 protein: CASSKIQGVGEKLFF
CDR3 DNA: TGTGCCAGCAGTAAAATACAGGGGGTGGGGGAAAAACTGTTTTTT
clone size: -
J gene: TRBJ1-4
V gene: TRBV6-5
D gene: TRBD1

CDR3 protein: CASSLQPTNTEAFF
CDR3 DNA: TGCGCCAGCAGCTTGCAGCCTACGAACACTGAAGCTTTCTTT
clone size: -
J gene: TRBJ1-1
V gene: TRBV5-1
D gene: -

CDR3 protein: CSVLAGTVMNTEAFF
CDR3 DNA: TGCAGCGTTTTAGCCGGGACAGTCATGAACACTGAAGCTTTCTTT
clone size: -
J gene: TRBJ1-1
V gene: TRBV29-1
D gene: TRBD1